The 17 T cell receptor beta chains presented below share a single source sample, sequenced in a study of T cell responses to AZD1222 COVID-19 vaccine. Measured with immunoSEQ multiplex PCR; TCRdb has only the in-frame clones, and not every one. Of more than 100,000 clones listed, approximately 85% were seen once; the top ten hold 6.2%. The starting material was peripheral blood, obtained on day 0 of AZD1222 vaccination. The receptors shown here come from an adult in good health.

To note about this clone: The same CDR3 also results from other DNA sequences found in this sample. The gene calls are TRBV6-4 and TRBJ2-3; D not certain. The V end was cut by 3 bases, the J end by 4 bases, with 11 bases between. CDR1 is MRHNA and CDR2 is SNTAGT in the germline V gene. The CDR3 spans 14 residues. CDR3 DNA sequence: TGTGCCAGCAGTGATTCTGCTGGGTCAGATACGCAGTATTTT. Its translation: CASSDSAGSDTQYF.

This rearrangement joins TRBV28 to TRBJ2-4, with 7 bases identical to TRBD1. This CDR3 comprises 17 residues. The junction had 13 bases not matched to a gene; V was cut back by 5 bases and J by 3 bases. Germline lookup yields CDR1 MDHEN and CDR2 SYDVKM. CDR3 loop: CASSGSSAGGDKNIQYF. The DNA of the CDR3 is TGTGCCAGCAGTGGGAGCTCCGCAGGGGGAGACAAAAACATTCAGTACTTC.

The rearrangement links TRBV27 to TRBJ1-4; the D is unclear. Trimming stripped 4 bases from V and 8 bases from J, with 17 bases between. The CDR3 runs to 15 residues. The germline V gene has CDR1 MNHEY and CDR2 SMNVEV (reference sequence). In nucleotides, the CDR3 is TGTGCCAGCAGTTCTGGGTCCCACTCTTTAGAAAAACTGTTTTTT. This gives the protein CASSSGSHSLEKLFF.

The chain couples TRBV19 to TRBJ1-5; 8 bases line up with TRBD1. The CDR3 is 17 residues long. Trimming at V came to 5 bases and at J to 7 bases, leaving 16 bases not matched to a gene. CDR1 and CDR2 from the germline V gene are LNHDA and SQIVND (reference sequence). The CDR3 coding sequence is TGTGCCAGTAGTTTTAGGCTCGGACAGGGAGGGGAGCAGCCCCAGCATTTT. Amino acid sequence: CASSFRLGQGGEQPQHF.

The V call is TRBV28, the J call TRBJ1-2; D not certain. The CDR3 runs to 14 residues. CDR1 is MDHEN and CDR2 is SYDVKM in the germline V gene. Trimming shortened V by 5 bases and J by 5 bases, and 15 bases separated the two germline ends. The CDR3 DNA follows: TGTGCCAGCAGTCCACCGGGGATTAGGTATGGCTACACCTTC. It translates to CASSPPGIRYGYTF.

The J gene is TRBJ2-5, the V gene TRBV5-1, with 11 bases that match TRBD2. Unmatched junction bases numbered 10, after V lost 4 bases and J lost 5 bases. The germline V gene has CDR1 SGHRS and CDR2 YFSETQ. The length of the CDR3 is 16 residues. Here the CDR3 reads CASSTYSGGAEETQYF. The CDR3 DNA reads TGCGCCAGCAGCACGTATAGCGGGGGGGCCGAGGAGACCCAGTACTTC.

This rearrangement joins TRBV5-4 to TRBJ1-2, with D unresolved. Per germline, CDR1 SGHNT and CDR2 YYREEE (reference sequence). The CDR3 covers 15 residues. V was cut by 0 bases and J by 8 bases, with 17 bases left in between. The CDR3 spells CASSLVVLGSEGYTF. In DNA, the CDR3 is TGTGCCAGCAGCTTGGTAGTGTTAGGATCGGAGGGCTACACCTTC.

This clone was seen more than once but under ten times. This sequence joins TRBV9 and TRBJ1-1; no clear D. Germline CDR1 and CDR2: SGDLS and YYNGEE. This CDR3 has 13 amino acids. With 0 bases removed from V and 1 base from J, the gap between germline ends came to 4 bases. CDR3 protein: CASSVGTNTEAFF. The CDR3 region has the DNA TGTGCCAGCAGCGTAGGAACGAACACTGAAGCTTTCTTT.

V and J are TRBV7-2 and TRBJ2-1; D perhaps matches TRBD1 (6 bases). The CDR3 covers 15 residues. V was pared by 4 bases and J by 8 bases, with 18 bases between. Germline V gene data show CDR1 as SGHTA and CDR2 as FQGNSA. This chain's CDR3 is CASSSGTRYSDEQFF. In DNA, the CDR3 is TGTGCCAGCAGCTCTGGGACACGTTATTCCGATGAGCAGTTCTTC.

V usage is TRBV4-3 and J usage is TRBJ2-5, with no clear D. CDR3 length equals 14 residues. Trimming took 1 base from V and 5 from J, leaving 11 bases between them. Germline V lookup: CDR1 LGHNA, CDR2 YSLEER. The CDR3 bases are TGCGCCAGCAGCCAAGGGGGAAAACGGGAGACCCAGTACTTC. This sequence encodes CASSQGGKRETQYF.

The chain couples TRBV2 to TRBJ2-7; the D gene is possibly TRBD1 (6 bases). CDR1 is SNHLY, CDR2 FYNNEI, per germline. V lost 4 bases to trimming and J lost 2 bases, with 24 bases between them. The CDR3 length is 18 residues. The DNA for the CDR3 is TGTGCCAGCAGTGGGGGTCTGGCACAGGGAGAGTTCCCCTACGAGCAGTACTTC. Amino acids: CASSGGLAQGEFPYEQYF.

The CDR3 coding sequence is TGTGCCAGCAGTTTTTGGCAGGGCCCCAATCAGCCCCAGCATTTT. Translating gives CASSFWQGPNQPQHF. The chain employs TRBV28 and TRBJ1-5; tentative D call: TRBD1 (5 bases). CDR3 length: 15 amino acids. Germline V gene lookup returns CDR1 MDHEN and CDR2 SYDVKM. Trimming removed 3 bases at V and 3 bases at J, with 12 bases between.

The V and J genes are TRBV7-2 and TRBJ2-1, with TRBD2 identical over 9 bases. This CDR3 has 12 amino acids. From germline, CDR1 is SGHTA and CDR2 FQGNSA. J was trimmed by 10 bases and V by 7 bases; bases with no gene match: 5. The CDR3 here is CASNLAGPEQFF. The CDR3 nucleotides are TGTGCCAGCAACCTAGCGGGACCAGAGCAGTTCTTC.

DNA of the CDR3: TGTGCCAGCAGTATTACAGGGATGGGGAAGCATTTT. Translated: CASSITGMGKHF. V and J are TRBV12-3 or TRBV12-4 and TRBJ1-5, with D maybe TRBD1 (6 bases). V lost 5 bases to trimming and J lost 14 bases, with 16 bases between them. This CDR3 has 12 residues.

The V and J genes are TRBV5-1 and TRBJ2-4; D gene unclear. V lost 4 bases, J lost 0 bases, and 8 bases lay in between. Germline V CDR1 and CDR2: SGHRS, YFSETQ. The CDR3 totals 14 residues. The CDR3 bases are TGCGCCAGCAGCAGGACCGTAGCCAAAAACATTCAGTACTTC. This gives the protein CASSRTVAKNIQYF. Variable domain in full (rest from reference TRBV5-1 and TRBJ2-4): KAGVTQTPRYLIKTRGQQVTLSCSPISGHRSVSWYQQTPGQGLQFLFEYFSETQRNKGNFPGRFSGRQFSNSRSEMNVSTLELGDSALYLCASSRTVAKNIQYFGAGTRLSVL.

The gene calls are TRBV7-2 and TRBJ2-2; TRBD2 is a possible D gene (5 bases). Germline V gives CDR1 SGHTA, CDR2 FQGNSA. Deletions cut 5 bases from V and 1 base from J, with 11 bases between. The CDR3 runs 15 residues. The CDR3 is CASSTRRGNTGELFF. The CDR3 DNA sequence: TGTGCCAGCAGCACCCGACGGGGGAACACCGGGGAGCTGTTTTTT.

V usage is TRBV3-1 (or the pseudogene TRBV3-2) and J usage is TRBJ2-2; D is perhaps TRBD2 (5 bases). The CDR3 totals 14 residues. Trimming shortened V by 1 base and J by 3 bases, and 6 bases separated the two germline ends. Per germline, CDR1 LGHDT and CDR2 YNNKEL (reference sequence). CDR3 nucleotides: TGTGCCAGCAGCCAAGGAGGGCACACCGGGGAGCTGTTTTTT. Encoded protein: CASSQGGHTGELFF.